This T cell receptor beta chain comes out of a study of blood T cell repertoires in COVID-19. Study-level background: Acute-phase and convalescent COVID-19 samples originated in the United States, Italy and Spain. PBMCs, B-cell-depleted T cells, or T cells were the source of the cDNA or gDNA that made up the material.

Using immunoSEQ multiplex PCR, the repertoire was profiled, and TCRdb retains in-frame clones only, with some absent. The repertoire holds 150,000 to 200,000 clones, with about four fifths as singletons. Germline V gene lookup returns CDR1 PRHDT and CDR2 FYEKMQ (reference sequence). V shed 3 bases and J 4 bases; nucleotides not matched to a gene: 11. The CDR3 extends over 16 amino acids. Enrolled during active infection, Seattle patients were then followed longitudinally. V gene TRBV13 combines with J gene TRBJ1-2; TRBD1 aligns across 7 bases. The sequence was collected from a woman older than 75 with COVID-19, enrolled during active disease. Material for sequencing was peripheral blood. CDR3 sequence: CASSLAGTADSYGYTF. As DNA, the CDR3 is TGTGCCAGCAGCTTGGCCGGGACAGCCGATTCCTATGGCTACACCTTC.